This entry lists 10 T cell receptor beta chains sequenced from one sample in a study of blood T cell repertoires in COVID-19. The protocol was immunoSEQ multiplex PCR, while the TCRdb copy is restricted to in-frame clones and leaves out a portion. The repertoire includes approximately 190,000 clones, roughly three quarters of them detected once, and approximately 15% sits in the top ten. The specimen was peripheral blood. Receptors were obtained from a man aged 60 to 75 with active or convalescent COVID-19.

The genes are TRBV2 and TRBJ1-2; no definite D call. Per the germline V gene, CDR1 is SNHLY and CDR2 is FYNNEI. CDR3 size: 13 residues. The germline V and J ends were trimmed by 6 bases and 2 bases, with 10 bases remaining between them. The CDR3 region is CASRAEGNYGYTF. CDR3 nucleotides: TGTGCCAGCAGGGCGGAAGGAAACTATGGCTACACCTTC.

The CDR3 spells CASRGADYIYEQYF. In DNA, the CDR3 is TGTGCCAGCAGGGGAGCGGATTATATCTACGAGCAGTACTTC. The chain recombines TRBV27 with TRBJ2-7, with D perhaps TRBD2 (5 bases). CDR3 size: 14 residues. Germline V gives CDR1 MNHEY, CDR2 SMNVEV (reference sequence). With 6 bases removed from V and 3 bases from J, the gap between germline ends came to 15 bases.

The chain carries TRBV2 and TRBJ1-1; 8 bases match TRBD1. This CDR3 contains 14 residues. Germline lookup yields CDR1 SNHLY and CDR2 FYNNEI. V was clipped by 6 bases and J by 4 bases; unmatched bases: 7. The CDR3 region is CASRPNRGGTEAFF. Written as DNA, the CDR3 is TGTGCCAGCAGACCGAACAGGGGGGGCACTGAAGCTTTCTTT.

The rearrangement uses TRBV18 and TRBJ2-7; 8 nucleotides match TRBD1. The ends lost 0 bases at V and 2 bases at J; junction bases unmatched: 6. CDR1 is KGHSH, CDR2 LQKENI, per germline. The CDR3 has 16 residues. CDR3 in amino acids: CASSPPGQVGTYEQYF. CDR3 in DNA: TGTGCCAGCTCACCACCGGGACAGGTGGGGACCTACGAGCAGTACTTC.

As to this clone: Other nucleotide sequences in the sample specify the same CDR3. The chain employs TRBV29-1 and TRBJ2-7; TRBD1 matches 9 bases. The junction had 1 base not matched to a gene; V was cut back by 1 base and J by 0 bases. Per germline, CDR1 SQVTM and CDR2 ANQGSEA. The CDR3 is 14 residues long. Written as DNA, the CDR3 is TGCAGCGTTGAAGGGGGACAGGGCTCCTACGAGCAGTACTTC. Its translation is CSVEGGQGSYEQYF.

V and J are TRBV2 and TRBJ2-7; a weak D match, TRBD2 (6 bases). Deletions cut 8 bases from V and 3 bases from J, with 8 bases between. The CDR3 extends over 11 amino acids. The germline CDR1 and CDR2 sequences are SNHLY and FYNNEI. Here the CDR3 reads CASGTYYEQYF. CDR3 coding DNA: TGTGCCAGCGGGACTTACTACGAGCAGTACTTC.

The chain employs TRBV28 and TRBJ1-5; D possibly corresponds to TRBD1 (6 bases). V was clipped by 4 bases and J by 1 base, with 14 bases between them. The CDR3 spans 16 residues. Per the germline V gene, CDR1 is MDHEN and CDR2 is SYDVKM. The CDR3: CASSYRVRRSNQPQHF. The CDR3 DNA sequence: TGTGCCAGCAGTTACAGGGTGAGAAGAAGCAATCAGCCCCAGCATTTT. The complete variable domain, with remaining parts taken from reference TRBV28 and TRBJ1-5, reads DVKVTQSSRYLVKRTGEKVFLECVQDMDHENMFWYRQDPGLGLRLIYFSYDVKMKEKGDIPEGYSVSREKKERFSLILESASTNQTSMYLCASSYRVRRSNQPQHFGDGTRLSIL.

The rearrangement uses TRBV28 and TRBJ1-2, with TRBD1 matching over 7 bases. V trimming: 4 bases; J trimming: 3 bases; junction bases outside the gene matches: 8. CDR1 is MDHEN and CDR2 is SYDVKM in the germline V gene. There are 15 residues in the CDR3. CDR3 coding DNA: TGTGCCAGCAGTTCCCTGACAGGGTTGGACTATGGCTACACCTTC. As protein: CASSSLTGLDYGYTF.

In its sample, this clone was seen once. This sequence joins TRBV9 and TRBJ2-5; TRBD1 matches at 9 bases. Trimming cost V 3 bases and J 6 bases; bases outside gene matches: 6. This CDR3 region has 14 residues. Germline loops: CDR1 SGDLS, CDR2 YYNGEE. CDR3 nucleotides: TGTGCCAGCAGCGATGGGACAGGGCGAAAGACCCAGTACTTC. Its protein product is CASSDGTGRKTQYF.

The rearrangement uses TRBV9 and TRBJ2-5, with D possibly matching TRBD1 (6 bases). The CDR3 totals 13 residues. The V gene lost 3 bases and the J gene lost 2 bases, with 8 bases spanning the gap. Looked up from germline, CDR1 is SGDLS and CDR2 is YYNGEE. This CDR3 reads CASSGTAQETQYF. CDR3 nucleotides: TGTGCCAGCAGCGGGACAGCACAAGAGACCCAGTACTTC.